The 29 T cell receptor beta chains in this list originate from one sample, sequenced in a study of blood T cell repertoires in COVID-19. TCRdb's copy holds only in-frame clones and misses some; the assay was immunoSEQ multiplex PCR. The sample carries about 170,000 clones, approximately 88% recorded once. Material: peripheral blood. These receptors were collected from a woman of 80 years or more with active or convalescent COVID-19.

The CDR3, as DNA: TGCGCCAGCAGCCCCTCTTCTCTCGGCGGGGGACCCGGGTCTGGGGCCAACGTCCTGACTTTC. Its translation is CASSPSSLGGGPGSGANVLTF. The J gene is TRBJ2-6, the V gene TRBV4-1; 7 bases match TRBD2. The trim removed 4 bases at V and 1 base at J, leaving 19 bases unmatched. The CDR3 contains 21 residues. Germline V gene data show CDR1 as MGHRA and CDR2 as YSYEKL.

The V call is TRBV7-9, the J call TRBJ1-2, with unresolved D. Trimming removed 5 bases from V and 6 bases from J, with 10 bases in between. CDR1 is SEHNR, CDR2 FQNEAQ, per germline (reference sequence). The CDR3 extends over 12 amino acids. Here the CDR3 DNA reads TGTGCCAGCAGCAGGTCGGAGGATGGCTACACCTTC. It yields the protein CASSRSEDGYTF.

This clone was found a few times. The chain couples TRBV7-2 to TRBJ2-2, with D possibly matching TRBD1 (5 bases). CDR3 size: 16 residues. The V and J ends lost 1 base and 5 bases respectively, with 14 bases between them. Germline V gene sequence: CDR1 SGHTA, CDR2 FQGNSA. CDR3 loop: CASSLVNVGRTGELFF. DNA for the CDR3: TGTGCCAGCAGCTTAGTAAATGTGGGGCGTACCGGGGAGCTGTTTTTT. Full variable domain (missing parts from reference TRBV7-2 and TRBJ2-2): GAGVSQSPSNKVTEKGKDVELRCDPISGHTALYWYRQSLGQGLEFLIYFQGNSAPDKSGLPSDRFSAERTGGSVSTLTIQRTQQEDSAVYLCASSLVNVGRTGELFFGEGSRLTVL.

V usage is TRBV10-1 and J usage is TRBJ1-1; no reliable D call. CDR3 length equals 14 residues. Looked up from germline, CDR1 is WNHNN and CDR2 is SYGVQD (reference sequence). Trimming cost V 11 bases and J 1 base, with 17 bases left between them. CDR3 coding DNA: TGCGCCCACAGAGTCACGTCGGAGAACACTGAAGCTTTCTTT. Its protein product is CAHRVTSENTEAFF.

The chain links TRBV30 to TRBJ1-6; D remains ambiguous. CDR3 length: 15 residues. Looked up from germline, CDR1 is GTSNPN and CDR2 is SVGIG (reference sequence). V shed 2 bases and J shed 4 bases, with 12 bases lying between them. The CDR3 DNA reads as TGTGCCTGGAGTTCCCTGAACCAGTATAATTCACCCCTCCACTTT. Residues: CAWSSLNQYNSPLHF.

The V call is TRBV6-6, the J call TRBJ1-6; no clear D. The germline V gene has CDR1 MNHNY and CDR2 SVGAGI (reference sequence). This CDR3 has 14 residues. V was cut by 8 bases and J by 9 bases, with 17 bases left in between. For the CDR3, the DNA is TGTGCCAGCCGACCAGAGGGATTAGGTTCACCCCTCCACTTT. Its protein is CASRPEGLGSPLHF.

V and J are TRBV5-6 and TRBJ1-5; no clear D. Trimming stripped 0 bases from V and 6 bases from J, with 10 bases between. Germline V gene data show CDR1 as SGHDT and CDR2 as YYEEEE. The CDR3 runs 14 residues. The CDR3 DNA reads TGTGCCAGCAGCTTGGTCGGGGTAGGTCAGCCCCAGCATTTT. It encodes CASSLVGVGQPQHF.

This clone is medium-sized within its sample. The chain has TRBV4-3 and TRBJ2-7, with a tentative D call TRBD1 (5 bases). The CDR3 runs 15 residues. With 2 bases removed from V and 2 bases from J, the gap between germline ends came to 13 bases. Germline-derived CDR1 and CDR2 are LGHNA and YSLEER. This chain's CDR3 is CASSQQNTGTYEQYF. Here the CDR3 DNA reads TGCGCCAGCAGCCAACAAAACACAGGAACCTACGAGCAGTACTTC.

The genes are TRBV19 and TRBJ2-7; D is perhaps TRBD1 (5 bases). Germline V CDR1 and CDR2: LNHDA, SQIVND (reference sequence). Trimming removed 9 bases at V and 1 base at J, with 13 bases between. This CDR3 has 13 amino acids. The CDR3 region has the DNA TGTGCCAGCACAGGAGCCGTTTCCTACGAGCAGTACTTC. This gives the protein CASTGAVSYEQYF.

A few counts support this clone. The chain combines TRBV11-2 with TRBJ1-5, with a tentative D call TRBD1 (5 bases). V was trimmed by 7 bases and J by 7 bases, leaving 23 bases between them. This CDR3 has 16 residues. Germline loops: CDR1 SGHAT, CDR2 FQNNGV. The CDR3 reads CASTPGPQAPHQPQHF. The DNA of the CDR3 is TGTGCCAGCACCCCAGGGCCACAGGCCCCCCACCAGCCCCAGCATTTT.

This chain links TRBV6-6 with TRBJ1-6; D unclear. Trimming left V 2 bases short and J 9 bases short, with 14 bases between. Germline-derived CDR1 and CDR2 are MNHNY and SVGAGI (reference sequence). The CDR3 consists of 15 residues. Here the CDR3 DNA reads TGTGCCAGCAGTTACGTCACCTCCCGGGGTTCACCCCTCCACTTT. It is translated as CASSYVTSRGSPLHF.

The genes are TRBV19 and TRBJ1-4, with TRBD1 matching over 11 bases. In germline, CDR1 is LNHDA, CDR2 SQIVND (reference sequence). Trimming cost V 3 bases and J 8 bases; bases outside gene matches: 8. The CDR3 spans 16 residues. This CDR3 is CASSMLDRGRGEKLFF. CDR3 bases: TGTGCCAGTAGTATGTTGGACAGGGGGCGCGGAGAAAAACTGTTTTTT.

V gene TRBV6-5 combines with J gene TRBJ1-2, with D unresolved. The germline V gene has CDR1 MNHEY and CDR2 SVGAGI. This CDR3 is 13 amino acids long. V lost 0 bases, J lost 6 bases, and 8 bases lay in between. This chain's CDR3 is CASSYSFVDGYTF. The CDR3 DNA reads TGTGCCAGCAGTTACTCGTTCGTTGATGGCTACACCTTC.

The chain couples TRBV5-1 to TRBJ2-7; no reliable D call. The CDR3 runs 13 residues. Germline V CDR1 and CDR2: SGHRS, YFSETQ. Trimming took 0 bases from V and 3 from J, leaving 7 bases between them. Here the CDR3 reads CASSLGRNYEQYF. The CDR3, as DNA: TGCGCCAGCAGCTTGGGCAGAAACTACGAGCAGTACTTC.

The chain joins TRBV19 to TRBJ1-5, with 8 bases that match TRBD1. With 7 bases clipped from V and 2 bases from J, the junction kept 4 bases outside the gene matches. CDR3 length: 14 amino acids. Germline lookup yields CDR1 LNHDA and CDR2 SQIVND (reference sequence). The CDR3 bases are TGTGCCAGTACCCTGGGACAGGGCAATCAGCCCCAGCATTTT. Its translation is CASTLGQGNQPQHF.

The chain recombines TRBV7-9 with TRBJ2-7; TRBD2 might be the D (7 bases). V was trimmed by 1 base and J by 0 bases, leaving 16 bases between them. Germline assignment: CDR1 SEHNR and CDR2 FQNEAQ (reference sequence). The CDR3 loop spans 17 amino acids. CDR3: CASSLGLGRGSSYEQYF. The CDR3 region has the DNA TGTGCCAGCAGCTTAGGGTTAGGGAGGGGGAGCTCCTACGAGCAGTACTTC.

This sequence joins TRBV12-3 or TRBV12-4 and TRBJ1-1; D ambiguous. Trimming removed 7 bases at V and 9 bases at J, with 12 bases between. This CDR3 has 11 residues. The CDR3 region has the DNA TGTGCCAGCATCGGACTGGGGAAAGCTTTCTTT. It yields the protein CASIGLGKAFF.

This sequence joins TRBV10-2 and TRBJ2-2; D might be TRBD2 (6 bases). V gave up 2 bases and J gave up 5 bases, with 12 bases separating them. This CDR3 has 15 residues. The germline gives CDR1 WSHSY, CDR2 SAAADI. CDR3 sequence reads: CASSETIGRTGELFF. CDR3 DNA sequence: TGCGCCAGCAGTGAGACTATTGGGAGGACCGGGGAGCTGTTTTTT.

The chain is built from TRBV7-3 and TRBJ1-1, with 8 bases lining up with TRBD1. The V segment lost 5 bases and the J segment 5 bases; nucleotides outside the gene matches: 7. The V gene's germline CDR1 is SGHTA and CDR2 FQGTGA. The CDR3 is made up of 14 amino acids. For the CDR3, the DNA is TGTGCCAGCAGCGAGACAGGGGACGGGACTGAAGCTTTCTTT. Amino acids: CASSETGDGTEAFF.

The V gene is TRBV30, the J gene TRBJ1-6; D is unclear. Between the trimmed V and J ends, which lost 2 bases and 7 bases, there was a span of 9 bases. From germline, CDR1 is GTSNPN and CDR2 SVGIG (reference sequence). The CDR3 extends over 13 amino acids. The CDR3 DNA reads as TGTGCCTGGAGTCCGGCAGCGAATTCACCCCTCCACTTT. It is translated as CAWSPAANSPLHF.

CDR3 nucleotides: TGTGCCAGCAGTCACAGGGCCCTGGGCGAGCAGTACTTC. As protein: CASSHRALGEQYF. The genes are TRBV27 and TRBJ2-7; a possible D gene is TRBD1 (6 bases). The CDR3 is 13 residues long. The germline V gene encodes CDR1 MNHEY and CDR2 SMNVEV (reference sequence). Trimming shortened V by 5 bases and J by 6 bases, and 14 bases separated the two germline ends.

The CDR3 spells CASSLALRETQYF. In DNA form, the CDR3 reads TGTGCCAGCAGCTTAGCGCTACGGGAGACCCAGTACTTC. J is TRBJ2-5 and V is TRBV7-2, with D hard to call. CDR1 is SGHTA and CDR2 is FQGNSA in the germline V gene. The CDR3 runs 13 residues. V was shortened by 0 bases and J by 5 bases, with 7 bases between the two germline ends.

In nucleotides, the CDR3 is TGTGCCAGTAGAATCACAGGGGCGGGGAACACTGAAGCTTTCTTT. Translated: CASRITGAGNTEAFF. V is TRBV19 and J is TRBJ1-1, with 7 bases lining up with TRBD1. J was trimmed by 1 base and V by 6 bases; bases with no gene match: 8. This CDR3 has 15 amino acids. Germline V CDR1 and CDR2: LNHDA, SQIVND (reference sequence).

The chain joins TRBV3-1 (or the pseudogene TRBV3-2) to TRBJ1-5; D might be TRBD1 (6 bases). Trimming cost V 0 bases and J 2 bases, with 14 bases left between them. Germline-derived CDR1 and CDR2 are LGHDT and YNNKEL (reference sequence). The CDR3 totals 17 residues. CDR3 DNA sequence: TGTGCCAGCAGCCAAGATCGGGGGGCGACGGGCAATCAGCCCCAGCATTTT. Its protein product is CASSQDRGATGNQPQHF.

The gene calls are TRBV7-8 and TRBJ1-4; the D gene is possibly TRBD1 (6 bases). The CDR3 runs 17 residues. Germline V gene lookup returns CDR1 SGHVS and CDR2 FQNEAQ. V shed 5 bases and J shed 2 bases, with 18 bases lying between them. CDR3 in amino acids: CASSPRTVFATNEKLFF. Written as DNA, the CDR3 is TGTGCCAGCAGCCCCCGGACAGTTTTTGCGACTAATGAAAAACTGTTTTTT.

The chain carries TRBV2 and TRBJ2-7, with 7 bases aligning to TRBD1. The CDR3 extends over 12 amino acids. Germline assignment: CDR1 SNHLY and CDR2 FYNNEI. Trimming removed 5 bases from V and 6 bases from J; junction bases left unmatched: 4. DNA for the CDR3: TGTGCCAGCAGTTGGGACAGCCGCGAGCAGTACTTC. Its protein is CASSWDSREQYF.

The J gene is TRBJ2-2, the V gene TRBV27, with D tentatively TRBD2 (7 bases). V lost 5 bases, J lost 3 bases, and 16 bases lay in between. The CDR3 contains 16 residues. Germline CDR1 is MNHEY and CDR2 is SMNVEV (reference sequence). The CDR3 here is CASSLGGGAHTGELFF. The CDR3 DNA reads as TGTGCCAGCAGTCTAGGAGGGGGGGCGCACACCGGGGAGCTGTTTTTT.

The rearrangement joins TRBV5-6 to TRBJ2-1; 8 nucleotides align to TRBD2. CDR3 length: 17 amino acids. The trim removed 0 bases at V and 4 bases at J, leaving 9 bases unmatched. Germline V gives CDR1 SGHDT, CDR2 YYEEEE. CDR3 DNA: TGTGCCAGCAGCTTGGCGGGCGGGGGGCCTCCTTACAATGAGCAGTTCTTC. The encoded protein is CASSLAGGGPPYNEQFF.

The rearrangement uses TRBV5-1 and TRBJ1-6, with TRBD1 identical over 9 bases. Per germline, CDR1 SGHRS and CDR2 YFSETQ. The CDR3 sequence is 15 residues long. V gave up 1 base and J gave up 6 bases; unmatched junction bases: 2. This CDR3 reads CASSLPTGGNSPLHF. DNA of the CDR3: TGCGCCAGCAGCTTGCCGACAGGGGGTAATTCACCCCTCCACTTT. The variable domain in full, with the rest retrieved from reference TRBV5-1 and TRBJ1-6, is KAGVTQTPRYLIKTRGQQVTLSCSPISGHRSVSWYQQTPGQGLQFLFEYFSETQRNKGNFPGRFSGRQFSNSRSEMNVSTLELGDSALYLCASSLPTGGNSPLHFGNGTRLTVT.